Below, one T cell receptor (beta chain) is given with its context. Antigen unknown. Data came from immunoSEQ multiplex PCR; TCRdb stores just in-frame clones and leaves some out. The profile shows 90,000 to 130,000 clones, about 83% of them singletons. The sample belongs to a study of PD-1 blockade in mismatch repair-deficient tumors. Turning to the study itself: Patients had over ten mismatch repair-deficient cancer types and were previously treated and progressing.

Germline CDR1 is GTSNPN and CDR2 is SVGIG (reference sequence). The CDR3 has 16 residues. Trimming took 0 bases from V and 0 from J, leaving 12 bases between them. All patients were mismatch repair deficient, assessed by either PCR or immunohistochemistry. Regarding the study as a whole: Tumor-resident clones, often absent from pretreatment blood, expanded after pembrolizumab and then contracted.

Sequences were derived from peripheral blood, sampled 60 to 65 weeks after starting pembrolizumab. The source is an adult with mismatch repair-deficient cancer. The chain couples TRBV30 to TRBJ1-3; D is uncertain. CDR3: CAWSVRSYRSGNTIYF. The CDR3 bases are TGTGCCTGGAGTGTAAGATCTTACCGCTCTGGAAACACCATATATTTT.